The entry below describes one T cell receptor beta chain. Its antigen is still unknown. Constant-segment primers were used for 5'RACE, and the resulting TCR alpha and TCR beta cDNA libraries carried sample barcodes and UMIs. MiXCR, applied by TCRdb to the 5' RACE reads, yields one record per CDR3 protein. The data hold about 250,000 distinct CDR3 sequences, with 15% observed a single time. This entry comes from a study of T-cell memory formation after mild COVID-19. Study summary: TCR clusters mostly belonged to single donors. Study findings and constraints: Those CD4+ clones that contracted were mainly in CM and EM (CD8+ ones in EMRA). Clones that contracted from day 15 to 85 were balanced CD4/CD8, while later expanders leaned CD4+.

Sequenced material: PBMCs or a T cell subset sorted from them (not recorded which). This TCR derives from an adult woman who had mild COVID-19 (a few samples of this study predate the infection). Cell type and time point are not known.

Here the CDR3 reads CASSPGTSGRNEQFF. The CDR3 DNA is TGTGCCAGCAGCCCCGGGACTAGCGGGAGAAATGAGCAGTTCTTC. V usage is TRBV12-3 or TRBV12-4 and J usage is TRBJ2-1; 14 bases agree with TRBD2. The CDR3 consists of 15 residues. V gave up 6 bases and J gave up 7 bases; unmatched junction bases: 5.